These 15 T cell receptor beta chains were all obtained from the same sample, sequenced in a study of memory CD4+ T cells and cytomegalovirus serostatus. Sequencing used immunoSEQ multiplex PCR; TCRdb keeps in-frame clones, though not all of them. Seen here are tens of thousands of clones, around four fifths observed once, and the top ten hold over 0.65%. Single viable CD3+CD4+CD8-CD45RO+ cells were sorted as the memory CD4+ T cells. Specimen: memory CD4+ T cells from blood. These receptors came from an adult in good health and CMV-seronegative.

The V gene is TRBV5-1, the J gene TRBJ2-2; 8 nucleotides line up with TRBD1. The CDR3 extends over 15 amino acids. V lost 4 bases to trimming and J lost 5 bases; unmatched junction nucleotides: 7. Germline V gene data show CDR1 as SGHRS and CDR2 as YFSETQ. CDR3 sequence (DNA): TGCGCCAGCAGCCTCTCAGGGGGCTATACCGGGGAGCTGTTTTTT. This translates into CASSLSGGYTGELFF.

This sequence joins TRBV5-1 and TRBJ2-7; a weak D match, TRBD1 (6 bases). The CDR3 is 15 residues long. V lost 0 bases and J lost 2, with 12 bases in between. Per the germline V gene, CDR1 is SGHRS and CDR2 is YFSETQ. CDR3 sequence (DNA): TGCGCCAGCAGCTTGGCGGCCGGACAGACCTACGAGCAGTACTTC. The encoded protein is CASSLAAGQTYEQYF. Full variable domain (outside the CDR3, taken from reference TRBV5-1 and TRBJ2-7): KAGVTQTPRYLIKTRGQQVTLSCSPISGHRSVSWYQQTPGQGLQFLFEYFSETQRNKGNFPGRFSGRQFSNSRSEMNVSTLELGDSALYLCASSLAAGQTYEQYFGPGTRLTVT.

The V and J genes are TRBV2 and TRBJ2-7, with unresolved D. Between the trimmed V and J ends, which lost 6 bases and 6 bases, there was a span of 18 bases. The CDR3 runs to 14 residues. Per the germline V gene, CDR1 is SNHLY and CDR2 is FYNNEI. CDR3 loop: CASRAAKFGPEQYF. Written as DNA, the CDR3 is TGTGCCAGCAGAGCCGCAAAATTCGGGCCCGAGCAGTACTTC.

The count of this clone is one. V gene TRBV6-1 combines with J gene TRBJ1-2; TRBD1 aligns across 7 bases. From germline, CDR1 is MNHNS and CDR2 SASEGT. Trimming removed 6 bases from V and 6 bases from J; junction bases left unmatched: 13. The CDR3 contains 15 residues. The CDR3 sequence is CASRGAAGTEHGYTF. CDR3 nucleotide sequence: TGTGCCAGCAGGGGCGCTGCCGGGACAGAACATGGCTACACCTTC.

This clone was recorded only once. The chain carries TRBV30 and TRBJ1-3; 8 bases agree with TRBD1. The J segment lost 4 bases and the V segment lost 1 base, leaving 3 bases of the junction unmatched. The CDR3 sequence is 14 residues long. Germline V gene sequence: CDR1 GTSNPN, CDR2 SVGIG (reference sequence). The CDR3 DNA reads TGTGCCTGGAGTGAAGGACAGGGAGGAAACACCATATATTTT. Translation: CAWSEGQGGNTIYF.

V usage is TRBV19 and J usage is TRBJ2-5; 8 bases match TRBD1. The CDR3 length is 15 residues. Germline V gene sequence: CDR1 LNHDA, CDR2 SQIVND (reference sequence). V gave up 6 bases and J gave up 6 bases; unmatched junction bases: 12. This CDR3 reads CASSIPGQAGKTQYF. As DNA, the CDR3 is TGTGCCAGTAGCATCCCGGGACAGGCCGGAAAGACCCAGTACTTC. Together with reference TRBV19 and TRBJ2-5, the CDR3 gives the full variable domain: DGGITQSPKYLFRKEGQNVTLSCEQNLNHDAMYWYRQDPGQGLRLIYYSQIVNDFQKGDIAEGYSVSREKKESFPLTVTSAQKNPTAFYLCASSIPGQAGKTQYFGPGTRLLVL.

This CDR3 is CASSGGTKQTQYF. The CDR3 DNA is TGTGCCAGCAGTGGGGGTACAAAGCAGACCCAGTACTTC. This sequence joins TRBV6-1 and TRBJ2-5; no reliable D call. The CDR3 is 13 amino acids. Germline assignment: CDR1 MNHNS and CDR2 SASEGT. Trimming cost V 4 bases and J 6 bases, with 12 bases left between them.

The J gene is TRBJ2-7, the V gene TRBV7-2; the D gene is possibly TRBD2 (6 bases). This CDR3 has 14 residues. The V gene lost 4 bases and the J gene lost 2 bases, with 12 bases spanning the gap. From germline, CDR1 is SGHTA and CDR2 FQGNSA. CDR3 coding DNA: TGTGCCAGCAGCTGGGGGGACTGGGCCTACGAGCAGTACTTC. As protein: CASSWGDWAYEQYF.

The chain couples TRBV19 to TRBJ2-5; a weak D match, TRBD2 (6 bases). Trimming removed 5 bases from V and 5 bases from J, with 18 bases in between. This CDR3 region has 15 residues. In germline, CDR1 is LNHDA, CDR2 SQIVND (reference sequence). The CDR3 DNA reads TGTGCCAGTAGTCCCCCCGGACTGGCGGGGGAGACCCAGTACTTC. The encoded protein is CASSPPGLAGETQYF.

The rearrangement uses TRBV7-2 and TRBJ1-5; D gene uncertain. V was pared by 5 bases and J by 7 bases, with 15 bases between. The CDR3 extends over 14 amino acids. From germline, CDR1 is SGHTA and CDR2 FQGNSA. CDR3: CASSRSGGNQPQHF. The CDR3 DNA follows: TGTGCCAGCAGCCGAAGCGGAGGGAACCAGCCCCAGCATTTT.

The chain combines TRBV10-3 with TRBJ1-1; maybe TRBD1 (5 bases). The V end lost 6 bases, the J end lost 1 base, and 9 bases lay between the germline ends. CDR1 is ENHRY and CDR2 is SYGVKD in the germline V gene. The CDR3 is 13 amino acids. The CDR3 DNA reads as TGTGCCATCAGCGAAACAGGGAACACTGAAGCTTTCTTT. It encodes CAISETGNTEAFF.

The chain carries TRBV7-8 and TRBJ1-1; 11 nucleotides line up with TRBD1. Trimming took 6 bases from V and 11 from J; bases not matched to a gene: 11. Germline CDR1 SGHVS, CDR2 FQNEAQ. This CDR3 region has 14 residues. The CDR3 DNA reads TGTGCCAGCAGTAAAATCCGGGACAGGGGGAGGGCTTTCTTT. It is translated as CASSKIRDRGRAFF.

CDR3 region: CASSMGTSGKTQYF. Here the CDR3 DNA reads TGTGCCAGTAGTATGGGGACTAGTGGCAAGACCCAGTACTTC. The chain couples TRBV19 to TRBJ2-5; TRBD2 matches at 8 bases. The CDR3 totals 14 residues. V was pared by 3 bases and J by 6 bases, with 6 bases of the junction left unmatched. Germline V CDR1 and CDR2: LNHDA, SQIVND (reference sequence). Based on the CDR3 plus reference TRBV19 and TRBJ2-5, the full variable domain is DGGITQSPKYLFRKEGQNVTLSCEQNLNHDAMYWYRQDPGQGLRLIYYSQIVNDFQKGDIAEGYSVSREKKESFPLTVTSAQKNPTAFYLCASSMGTSGKTQYFGPGTRLLVL.

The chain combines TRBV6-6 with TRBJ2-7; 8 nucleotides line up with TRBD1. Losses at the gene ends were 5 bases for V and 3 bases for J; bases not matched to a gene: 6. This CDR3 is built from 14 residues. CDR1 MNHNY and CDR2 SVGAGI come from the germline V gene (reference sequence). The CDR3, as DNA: TGTGCCAGCAGTCGAGGACAGGGCGGCTACGAGCAGTACTTC. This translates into CASSRGQGGYEQYF.

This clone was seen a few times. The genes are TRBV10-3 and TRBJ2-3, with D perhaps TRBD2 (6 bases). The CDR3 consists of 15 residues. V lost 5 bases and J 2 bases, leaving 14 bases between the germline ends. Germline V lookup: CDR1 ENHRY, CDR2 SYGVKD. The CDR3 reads CAISTPGEPTDTQYF. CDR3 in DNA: TGTGCCATCAGTACCCCGGGGGAGCCCACAGATACGCAGTATTTT.